Below, 26 T cell receptor beta chains from the same sample are listed, as sequenced in a study of shared T cell receptors in the human thymus (dated by TCRdb to about 2021). Receptor amplification or capture employed the immunoSEQ multiplex PCR assay. The table comes from immuneACCESS by way of TCRdb, which keeps in-frame sequences with V and J called. Part of the clones is missing from these tables; in studies checked, under half for an unresolved V gene and the rest for unknown reasons. This sample holds about 610,000 clones; approximately 88% were observed only once. The top ten constitute 0.0095% to 0.013% of the sample. These same data were also listed under a study on human thymus T cells.

The sample comprised thymocytes. The receptors were gathered from a boy younger than two with a congenital heart defect. Donor details come from another sample of the same person, matched by shared clones.

The chain uses TRBV4-1 and TRBJ1-1, with D possibly being TRBD1 (5 bases). This CDR3 is built from 18 residues. Germline V gene lookup returns CDR1 MGHRA and CDR2 YSYEKL. V was cut by 2 bases and J by 0 bases, with 19 bases left in between. CDR3 DNA sequence: TGCGCCAGCAGCCAACGATACCCCCCGGGGGTCATGAACACTGAAGCTTTCTTT. Its translation is CASSQRYPPGVMNTEAFF.

The chain recombines TRBV4-2 with TRBJ2-3; 9 bases align to TRBD2. J was trimmed by 5 bases and V by 2 bases; bases with no gene match: 2. The CDR3 runs to 14 residues. Germline CDR1 is LGHNA and CDR2 is YNFKEQ. The CDR3 sequence: CASSQQLAGDTQYF. The CDR3 DNA sequence: TGTGCCAGCAGCCAACAACTAGCGGGAGATACGCAGTATTTT.

This chain links TRBV19 with TRBJ1-1, with D unclear. The CDR3 is 16 amino acids. Germline lookup yields CDR1 LNHDA and CDR2 SQIVND (reference sequence). V lost 2 bases and J 0 bases, leaving 13 bases between the germline ends. In nucleotides, the CDR3 is TGTGCCAGTAGTATATCGAGGTCAGCCTTGAACACTGAAGCTTTCTTT. Its translation is CASSISRSALNTEAFF.

The chain uses TRBV27 and TRBJ2-3; TRBD1 aligns across 12 bases. CDR1 is MNHEY, CDR2 SMNVEV, per germline (reference sequence). There are 16 residues in the CDR3. V dropped 4 bases and J dropped 4; count of bases not matched to a gene: 6. The CDR3 loop is CASSSTGTGGSDTQYF. CDR3 bases: TGTGCCAGCAGTTCCACCGGGACAGGGGGCTCAGATACGCAGTATTTT.

This clone is a singleton in its sample. V is TRBV29-1 and J is TRBJ1-2; D is ambiguous. This CDR3 region has 12 residues. Germline lookup yields CDR1 SQVTM and CDR2 ANQGSEA. Trimming pared 4 bases from V and 4 bases from J, leaving 10 bases between. The CDR3: CSVGTQFYGYTF. DNA of the CDR3: TGCAGCGTTGGGACTCAGTTCTATGGCTACACCTTC.

This clone occurred once. The chain employs TRBV6-5 and TRBJ2-1, with TRBD2 as a possible D gene (6 bases). Germline assignment: CDR1 MNHEY and CDR2 SVGAGI. This CDR3 is 13 amino acids long. Deletions cut 0 bases from V and 12 bases from J, with 12 bases between. This CDR3 reads CASSYSGRDWQFF. The CDR3 coding sequence is TGTGCCAGCAGTTACTCTGGCCGGGACTGGCAGTTCTTC.

The CDR3 DNA reads TGTGCCAGCAGCTTGGCAGGGTCGAACACTGAAGCTTTCTTT. It encodes CASSLAGSNTEAFF. This chain joins TRBV11-2 and TRBJ1-1; tentative D call: TRBD1 (5 bases). Germline lookup yields CDR1 SGHAT and CDR2 FQNNGV. The CDR3 loop spans 14 amino acids. Trimming pared 3 bases from V and 1 base from J, leaving 9 bases between.

V is TRBV25-1 and J is TRBJ2-1; tentatively, D is TRBD1 (5 bases). Germline V CDR1 and CDR2: MGHDK, SYGVNS. This CDR3 has 13 amino acids. Trimming took 0 bases from V and 6 from J, leaving 6 bases between them. The CDR3 loop is CASSEYRANEQFF. In DNA form, the CDR3 reads TGTGCCAGCAGTGAATACAGGGCCAATGAGCAGTTCTTC.

Concerning this clone: At one end the junction does not follow the germline gene, possibly because of a read error. The chain recombines TRBV7-3 with TRBJ2-3, with D perhaps matching TRBD2 (6 bases). CDR1 and CDR2 (germline): SGHTA, FQGTGA. The CDR3 extends over 18 amino acids. DNA of the CDR3: TGTGCCAGCAGCCTAACCGTGCCGGGAGTGGCGAGCACAGATACGCAGTATTTT. It encodes CASSLTVPGVASTDTQYF. Using reference TRBV7-3 and TRBJ2-3 for the parts outside the CDR3, the full variable domain is GAGVSQTPSNKVTEKGKYVELRCDPISGHTALYWYRQSLGQGPEFLIYFQGTGAADDSGLPNDRFFAVRPEGSVSTLKIQRTERGDSAVYLCASSLTVPGVASTDTQYFGPGTRLTVL.

The V call is TRBV29-1, the J call TRBJ1-5; TRBD1 is a possible D gene (6 bases). CDR1 and CDR2 (germline): SQVTM, ANQGSEA. The CDR3 contains 14 residues. V was cut by 5 bases and J by 1 base, with 12 bases left in between. Here the CDR3 DNA reads TGCAGCGTTATAGGGCAGGGGAGCAATCAGCCCCAGCATTTT. This codes for CSVIGQGSNQPQHF.

The count of this clone is one. The chain combines TRBV7-2 with TRBJ2-1; TRBD2 matches 11 bases. V shed 4 bases and J 8 bases; nucleotides not matched to a gene: 13. Germline V CDR1 and CDR2: SGHTA, FQGNSA. This CDR3 has 17 amino acids. The CDR3 nucleotides read TGTGCCAGCAGCTGTCAACTAGCGGGGGACGGGGGCGATGAGCAGTTCTTC. It encodes CASSCQLAGDGGDEQFF.

The rearrangement links TRBV7-6 to TRBJ1-5, with no clear D. The CDR3 is 13 residues long. The germline CDR1 and CDR2 sequences are SGHVS and FNYEAQ. V was shortened by 7 bases and J by 3 bases, with 10 bases between the two germline ends. The CDR3: CASTRGLNQPQHF. DNA for the CDR3: TGTGCCAGCACCCGCGGGCTCAATCAGCCCCAGCATTTT.

The rearrangement uses TRBV5-5 and TRBJ2-7; 8 bases agree with TRBD2. The CDR3 covers 13 residues. The V segment lost 0 bases and the J segment 11 bases; nucleotides outside the gene matches: 7. The germline gives CDR1 SGHKS, CDR2 YYEKEE (reference sequence). For the CDR3, the DNA is TGTGCCAGCAGCTTGGGCCGGAGCGGGAGTAAGTACTTC. Translated, it gives CASSLGRSGSKYF.

V usage is TRBV5-1 and J usage is TRBJ2-5; 8 nucleotides match TRBD1. There are 15 residues in the CDR3. Germline V gene sequence: CDR1 SGHRS, CDR2 YFSETQ. After removal of 0 bases from V and 3 bases from J, the junction contained 4 bases not matched to a gene. The CDR3 is CASSLGGQEKETQYF. CDR3 in DNA: TGCGCCAGCAGCTTGGGGGGACAGGAGAAAGAGACCCAGTACTTC.

The V and J genes are TRBV4-3 and TRBJ2-5; D is possibly TRBD2 (6 bases). Trimming took off 1 base at V and 11 bases at J, with 17 bases between the two ends. The V gene's germline CDR1 is LGHNA and CDR2 YSLEER. The CDR3 consists of 14 residues. CDR3 amino acids: CASSQGGGTLEQYF. The CDR3 DNA reads as TGCGCCAGCAGCCAAGGCGGCGGGACCCTAGAGCAGTACTTC.

The chain combines TRBV5-1 with TRBJ2-3; 15 nucleotides agree with TRBD2. J was trimmed by 4 bases and V by 3 bases; bases with no gene match: 12. This CDR3 has 19 amino acids. Germline V gene data show CDR1 as SGHRS and CDR2 as YFSETQ. The CDR3: CASSYDNSGLAGGADTQYF. In DNA form, the CDR3 reads TGCGCCAGCAGCTACGATAATTCTGGACTAGCGGGGGGGGCAGATACGCAGTATTTT.

This chain joins TRBV27 and TRBJ2-3; the D gene is possibly TRBD2 (6 bases). V was clipped by 7 bases and J by 4 bases, with 15 bases between them. Germline-derived CDR1 and CDR2 are MNHEY and SMNVEV (reference sequence). The CDR3 totals 14 residues. CDR3 in DNA: TGTGCCAGCACTCCCCTCTCTAGCGCAGATACGCAGTATTTT. It encodes CASTPLSSADTQYF.

V usage is TRBV7-9 and J usage is TRBJ2-2, with 10 nucleotides matching TRBD1. CDR3 size: 16 residues. Trimming took 4 bases from V and 4 from J; bases not matched to a gene: 6. In germline, CDR1 is SEHNR, CDR2 FQNEAQ (reference sequence). The CDR3 reads CASSSLTGGGTGELFF. For the CDR3, the DNA is TGTGCCAGCAGCTCCTTGACAGGGGGCGGCACCGGGGAGCTGTTTTTT.

CDR3 nucleotides: TGTGCCAGCAGCTTCTCGAGGGACTCCTCCTACAATGAGCAGTTCTTC. This sequence encodes CASSFSRDSSYNEQFF. V and J are TRBV11-2 and TRBJ2-1; D is perhaps TRBD2 (6 bases). V was trimmed by 3 bases and J by 0 bases, leaving 12 bases between them. Germline V CDR1 and CDR2: SGHAT, FQNNGV. This CDR3 is built from 16 residues.

The rearrangement joins TRBV29-1 to TRBJ1-2; no firm D call. The CDR3 contains 15 residues. Trimming cost V 0 bases and J 3 bases, with 14 bases left between them. Germline values: CDR1 SQVTM, CDR2 ANQGSEA. The CDR3 DNA reads TGCAGCGTTGAAGATGTCGCGGGAAGGGACTATGGCTACACCTTC. This sequence encodes CSVEDVAGRDYGYTF.

The rearrangement links TRBV7-8 to TRBJ1-5; D gene ambiguous. The V and J ends lost 1 base and 0 bases respectively, with 7 bases between them. Germline V CDR1 and CDR2: SGHVS, FQNEAQ. The CDR3 runs to 15 residues. CDR3 amino acids: CASSLDGDSNQPQHF. The DNA for the CDR3 is TGTGCCAGCAGCTTAGACGGGGATAGCAATCAGCCCCAGCATTTT.

This clone was seen a single time. The rearrangement joins TRBV4-2 to TRBJ2-3; TRBD2 aligns across 7 bases. Germline V gives CDR1 LGHNA, CDR2 YNFKEQ. V dropped 1 base and J dropped 0; count of bases not matched to a gene: 10. The CDR3 is 18 amino acids. CDR3 coding DNA: TGTGCCAGCAGCCAAGGGTTCTCGGGGGAGGGAAGCACAGATACGCAGTATTTT. This gives the protein CASSQGFSGEGSTDTQYF.

This clone was recorded only once. At one boundary the junction diverges from the germline segment, which might be a read error. The rearrangement joins TRBV6-1 to TRBJ1-5, with D maybe TRBD1 (6 bases). CDR3 size: 18 residues. Germline V CDR1 and CDR2: MNHNS, SASEGT. CDR3 in amino acids: CASSEAMTGFYSNQPPHF. In DNA form, the CDR3 reads TGTGCCAGCAGTGAAGCCATGACAGGATTCTATAGCAATCAGCCCCCGCATTTT.

CDR3 amino acids: CASSLRDRPQYEQYF. For the CDR3, the DNA is TGTGCCAGCAGCTTACGCGACAGGCCTCAATACGAGCAGTACTTC. The chain combines TRBV7-2 with TRBJ2-7, with TRBD1 as a possible D gene (6 bases). This CDR3 spans 15 amino acids. V was trimmed by 2 bases and J by 4 bases, leaving 15 bases between them. Germline-derived CDR1 and CDR2 are SGHTA and FQGNSA.

This clone was observed a few times. The genes are TRBV19 and TRBJ2-3; TRBD1 matches 10 bases. Trimming took 6 bases from V and 3 from J; bases not matched to a gene: 12. This CDR3 is 17 amino acids long. CDR1 is LNHDA and CDR2 is SQIVND in the germline V gene (reference sequence). The CDR3 sequence: CASSHPHRDRGTDTQYF. The CDR3 bases are TGTGCCAGTAGCCATCCGCACCGGGACAGGGGTACAGATACGCAGTATTTT.

The chain recombines TRBV18 with TRBJ1-1; unclear D gene. The V gene's germline CDR1 is KGHSH and CDR2 LQKENI. There are 13 residues in the CDR3. Between the trimmed V and J ends, which lost 4 bases and 3 bases, there was a span of 9 bases. The CDR3 loop reads CASSLGRDTEAFF. CDR3 in DNA: TGTGCCAGCTCACTAGGGCGGGACACTGAAGCTTTCTTT.